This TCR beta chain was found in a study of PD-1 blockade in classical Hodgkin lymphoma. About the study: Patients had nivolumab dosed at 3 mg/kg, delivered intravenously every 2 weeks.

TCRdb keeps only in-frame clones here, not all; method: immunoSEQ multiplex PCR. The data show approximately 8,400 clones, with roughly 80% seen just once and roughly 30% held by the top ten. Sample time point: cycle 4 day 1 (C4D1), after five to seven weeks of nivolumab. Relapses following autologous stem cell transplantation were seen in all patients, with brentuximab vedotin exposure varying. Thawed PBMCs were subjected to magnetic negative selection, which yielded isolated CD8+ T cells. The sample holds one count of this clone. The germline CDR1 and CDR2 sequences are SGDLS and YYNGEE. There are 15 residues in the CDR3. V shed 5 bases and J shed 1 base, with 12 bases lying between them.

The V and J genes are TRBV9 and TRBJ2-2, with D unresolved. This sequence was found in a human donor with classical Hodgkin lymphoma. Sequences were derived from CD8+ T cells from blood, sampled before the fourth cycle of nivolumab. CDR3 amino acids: CASSQSDLNTGELFF. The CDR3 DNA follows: TGTGCCAGCAGTCAAAGCGACCTGAACACCGGGGAGCTGTTTTTT.